The T cell receptor beta chain described here comes from a study of cytomegalovirus exposure and HLA in healthy donors. V was trimmed by 5 bases and J by 1 base, leaving 11 bases between them. There are 14 residues in the CDR3. CDR1 and CDR2 from the germline V gene are SGHVS and FQNEAQ. Broader study findings: For most TCR beta V segments, an earlier analysis put the productive rate at about 90% or about 30% of the time.

This clone was picked up a small number of times. Its antigen is as yet unknown. PCR involved 60 Vbeta and 13 Jbeta primers. TCRdb keeps only in-frame clones here, not all; method: immunoSEQ multiplex PCR. Among about 130,000 clones listed, around 74% were seen once. The sequencing sample was made of PBMCs. V usage is TRBV7-8 and J usage is TRBJ1-1; D possibly corresponds to TRBD1 (6 bases). The sequence was collected from a man aged 40-55 years in good health and CMV-seropositive. The CDR3 DNA is TGTGCCAGCAGCAACAGGGAGTCGAACACTGAAGCTTTCTTT. Translating gives CASSNRESNTEAFF. The whole variable domain, filled in from reference TRBV7-8 and TRBJ1-1, reads GAGVSQSPRYKVAKRGQDVALRCDPISGHVSLFWYQQALGQGPEFLTYFQNEAQLDKSGLPSDRFFAERPEGSVSTLKIQRTQQEDSAVYLCASSNRESNTEAFFGQGTRLTVV.